One TCR beta chain is described in this entry. This specimen belongs to a study of blood T cells in healthy people across ages. The V gene lost 6 bases and the J gene lost 3 bases, with 16 bases spanning the gap. Per germline, CDR1 MNHEY and CDR2 SVGEGT. This CDR3 is 15 amino acids long. A sample-barcoded 5' primer and a J-beta primer mix were used in a second PCR of about 6 to 11 cycles. TCRdb analysed the 5' RACE reads with MiXCR anew, one entry per CDR3 protein. The data contain about 1.5 million distinct CDR3 sequences, about 45% of them singletons. The sequenced sample was blood. This chain joins TRBV6-2 or TRBV6-3 and TRBJ2-3; maybe TRBD2 (7 bases). The TCR was taken from a woman aged 18 to 35 in good health. The CDR3 nucleotides read TGTGCCAGCAGCACAAGAGCGGGGACAACAGATACGCAGTATTTT. Translating gives CASSTRAGTTDTQYF.